This T cell receptor beta chain is drawn from a study of CD8 T cells in ankylosing spondylitis. Study results and caveats: Eight highly homologous variants made up a TCR beta motif, and this motif appeared characteristic of ankylosing spondylitis blood. Certain motif variants had earlier been reported in reactive arthritis synovial fluid and blood. Disease-associated clonotypes exhibited CD8+ identity and were relatively infrequent in peripheral blood. Significant enrichment of disease-linked clones was reported in matched ankylosing spondylitis synovial fluid.

For this clonotype: What it binds is unknown.

TCRdb fed the 5' RACE reads into MiXCR, producing one record per CDR3 protein. The sample carries a few hundred thousand distinct CDR3 sequences, under 20% recorded once. The CDR3 has 15 amino acids. Trimming removed 6 bases from V and 0 bases from J; junction bases left unmatched: 4. The V and J genes are TRBV12-3 or TRBV12-4 and TRBJ1-2, with TRBD1 identical over 10 bases. This clonotype originated in a male donor with ankylosing spondylitis or in good health (not recorded which). The sample consisted of blood, either unsorted or a sorted T cell fraction (not recorded which). CDR3 protein: CASSGTGDTNYGYTF. CDR3 nucleotide sequence: TGTGCCAGCAGCGGGACAGGGGATACTAACTATGGCTACACCTTC.